A single TCR beta chain is shown here with its context. The antigen is unknown. This sample stems from a study of cytomegalovirus exposure and HLA in healthy donors. Use of 60 Vbeta and 13 Jbeta primers characterized the PCR. Clones were read by immunoSEQ multiplex PCR, and TCRdb kept only the in-frame ones, dropping some. Among about 94,000 clones listed, around four fifths were seen once. V lost 7 bases, J lost 8 bases, and 23 bases lay in between. Germline V CDR1 and CDR2: MDHEN, SYDVKM. This CDR3 has 15 residues. Points from the study as a whole: An apparent linkage of common viral pathogens to several of the most significant clusters emerged in a later analysis. Indistinguishability led to the exclusion of some V segments, TRBV6-2 and TRBV6-3 included.

The chain employs TRBV28 and TRBJ1-2, with a possible D match to TRBD1 (5 bases). The sequenced sample was PBMCs. The source of this sequence is a middle-aged man in good health and CMV-seropositive. CDR3 coding DNA: TGTGCCAGCAATACAATGTCGGGAGGGGATTACGGCTACACCTTC. This translates into CASNTMSGGDYGYTF.